Below, 14 T cell receptor beta chains from the same sample are listed, as sequenced in a study of T cells in localized non-small cell lung cancer. Assay: immunoSEQ multiplex PCR; the TCRdb copy retains only in-frame clones and omits some. The data contain under 3,500 clones, around 36% of them seen just once; the ten biggest clones take up over 6.5%. The sequences come from normal lung tissue next to the tumor, collected before any cancer treatment. Receptor source: a woman aged 35-75 years with stage I lung adenocarcinoma.

The chain links TRBV15 to TRBJ2-3; 9 nucleotides agree with TRBD2. The CDR3 sequence is 19 residues long. V shed 2 bases and J 1 base; nucleotides not matched to a gene: 13. Germline lookup yields CDR1 LNHNV and CDR2 YYDKDF (reference sequence). CDR3 nucleotides: TGTGCCACCAGCAGACCGGCGGGGGGGGGTCAGCCGGGCACAGATACGCAGTATTTT. It specifies CATSRPAGGGQPGTDTQYF.

The chain couples TRBV19 to TRBJ2-7, with TRBD2 matching over 10 bases. Trimming at V came to 4 bases and at J to 5 bases, leaving 11 bases not matched to a gene. Germline CDR1 and CDR2: LNHDA and SQIVND (reference sequence). The CDR3 covers 16 residues. The CDR3 nucleotides are TGTGCCAGTAGTAGCGACCGTCCTAGCGGGAGAAACGAGCAGTACTTC. Its translation is CASSSDRPSGRNEQYF.

This clone qualifies as medium-sized (0.01 to 0.1%). This chain uses TRBV9 with TRBJ2-7; TRBD2 aligns across 7 bases. The J segment lost 1 base and the V segment lost 0 bases, leaving 4 bases of the junction unmatched. Germline V gives CDR1 SGDLS, CDR2 YYNGEE. The CDR3 has 15 residues. In DNA form, the CDR3 reads TGTGCCAGCAGCGTAGGCGGGAGCCAATCCTACGAGCAGTACTTC. The encoded protein is CASSVGGSQSYEQYF.

This clone was observed a handful of times. The V and J genes are TRBV9 and TRBJ2-7, with TRBD2 matching over 8 bases. With V trimmed by 5 bases and J by 7 bases, 11 bases remained unmatched. This CDR3 has 14 residues. CDR1 is SGDLS and CDR2 is YYNGEE in the germline V gene. In DNA, the CDR3 is TGTGCCAGCAGGCCCGACAGGCCGGGAGGGGAGCAGTACTTC. Its protein is CASRPDRPGGEQYF.

The chain's CDR3 is CASSIDRVYGYTF. The CDR3 DNA reads as TGTGCCAGTAGTATTGACAGGGTTTATGGCTACACCTTC. This chain uses TRBV19 with TRBJ1-2, with 7 bases that match TRBD1. The CDR3 is 13 residues long. Trimming cost V 3 bases and J 5 bases; bases outside gene matches: 3. Germline V gives CDR1 LNHDA, CDR2 SQIVND (reference sequence).

V is TRBV19 and J is TRBJ1-1, with D uncertain. CDR3 length: 13 amino acids. V was cut by 6 bases and J by 0 bases, with 8 bases left in between. The germline V gene has CDR1 LNHDA and CDR2 SQIVND (reference sequence). As DNA, the CDR3 is TGTGCCAGTAGAAAGGGCTTGAACACTGAAGCTTTCTTT. Translated: CASRKGLNTEAFF.

The chain employs TRBV5-1 and TRBJ2-6; no reliable D call. Trimming took 4 bases from V and 0 from J, leaving 8 bases between them. CDR3 length: 15 amino acids. CDR1 and CDR2 (germline): SGHRS, YFSETQ. CDR3 region: CASSPTDSGANVLTF. In DNA form, the CDR3 reads TGCGCCAGCAGCCCCACGGACTCTGGGGCCAACGTCCTGACTTTC.

There are a few counts of this clone. V is TRBV9 and J is TRBJ2-5; 7 bases fit TRBD2. With V trimmed by 3 bases and J by 5 bases, 4 bases remained unmatched. This CDR3 has 13 amino acids. Germline-derived CDR1 and CDR2 are SGDLS and YYNGEE. CDR3 residues: CASSGTSVETQYF. In nucleotides, the CDR3 is TGTGCCAGCAGCGGTACTAGCGTCGAGACCCAGTACTTC.

This chain joins TRBV28 and TRBJ1-2, with TRBD1 matching over 9 bases. J was trimmed by 3 bases and V by 5 bases; bases with no gene match: 7. Germline V gene lookup returns CDR1 MDHEN and CDR2 SYDVKM. The CDR3 is made up of 15 amino acids. The chain's CDR3 is CASSARDRVDYGYTF. The CDR3 DNA is TGTGCCAGCAGTGCCCGGGACAGGGTGGACTATGGCTACACCTTC.

The chain joins TRBV5-1 to TRBJ1-4, with D maybe TRBD1 (5 bases). The CDR3 is 15 residues long. The germline CDR1 and CDR2 sequences are SGHRS and YFSETQ. Trimming removed 3 bases at V and 7 bases at J, with 16 bases between. CDR3 nucleotide sequence: TGCGCCAGCAGCTCGGAGGGACGATATGGTGAAAAACTGTTTTTT. This encodes CASSSEGRYGEKLFF. The full variable domain, with the rest looked up from reference TRBV5-1 and TRBJ1-4, is KAGVTQTPRYLIKTRGQQVTLSCSPISGHRSVSWYQQTPGQGLQFLFEYFSETQRNKGNFPGRFSGRQFSNSRSEMNVSTLELGDSALYLCASSSEGRYGEKLFFGSGTQLSVL.

This clone was observed a handful of times. This sequence joins TRBV18 and TRBJ2-5; D is perhaps TRBD1 (6 bases). V gave up 6 bases and J gave up 0 bases, with 11 bases separating them. The CDR3 runs 14 residues. Germline CDR1 reads KGHSH; CDR2 reads LQKENI. As DNA, the CDR3 is TGTGCCAGCTCCCTACGGACAGACCAAGAGACCCAGTACTTC. This codes for CASSLRTDQETQYF.

By share, this clone counts as medium-sized. The gene calls are TRBV6-1 and TRBJ2-5; D is perhaps TRBD2 (6 bases). Looked up from germline, CDR1 is MNHNS and CDR2 is SASEGT. The ends were cut back, 1 base at V and 7 bases at J, with 16 bases in the middle. The CDR3 length is 15 residues. DNA for the CDR3: TGTGCCAGCAGTGAAGGCGGCGGGACCCCCGGGACCCAGTACTTC. Residues: CASSEGGGTPGTQYF.

This clone has just one count. This chain connects TRBV29-1 to TRBJ2-1, with TRBD2 matching over 10 bases. J was trimmed by 5 bases and V by 4 bases; bases with no gene match: 8. The CDR3 totals 15 residues. Germline V gives CDR1 SQVTM, CDR2 ANQGSEA. Here the CDR3 DNA reads TGCAGCGTTGTGGGGAGCGGGAGGGCCAACAATGAGCAGTTCTTC. Protein sequence: CSVVGSGRANNEQFF.

This clone turned up a few times. The chain links TRBV6-8 to TRBJ2-2; the match to TRBD2 covers 8 bases. There are 15 residues in the CDR3. Germline trimming cut 6 bases from V and 5 bases from J; bases unmatched to any gene: 8. Germline V CDR1 and CDR2: MNHGY, SAAAGT. The chain's CDR3 is CASSQRAGVTGELFF. The CDR3 DNA reads TGTGCCAGCAGCCAACGAGCGGGAGTAACCGGGGAGCTGTTTTTT.